This entry is about one T cell receptor beta chain. PCR amplification relied on 60 Vbeta primers (plus 13 Jbeta primers). The data were produced by immunoSEQ multiplex PCR, yet TCRdb's version contains in-frame clones alone and is incomplete. Of about 220,000 clones listed, less than 85% were seen once; the top ten hold roughly 0.62%. The data derive from a study of cytomegalovirus exposure and HLA in healthy donors. Turning to the study itself: An earlier analysis identified 117 million unique TCR beta sequences in about 179 million T cells.

Those who donated were healthy bone marrow donors. Germline CDR1 is LNHDA and CDR2 is SQIVND (reference sequence). This CDR3 is built from 15 residues. The V end was cut by 7 bases, the J end by 0 bases, with 15 bases between. The receptor comes from a man aged 18 to 30 in good health and CMV-seronegative. J is TRBJ1-1 and V is TRBV19, with D possibly TRBD1 on 5 matching bases. Sequencing was performed on PBMCs. DNA for the CDR3: TGTGCCAGTACCCTTTTGGGGGGACTGAACACTGAAGCTTTCTTT. Its translation: CASTLLGGLNTEAFF.